This is a list of T cell receptor beta chains from one sample in a study of blood T cell repertoires in COVID-19. This table comes from immunoSEQ multiplex PCR, and its TCRdb copy is limited to in-frame clones, with some not included. The sample records approximately 250,000 clones, approximately 81% being singletons. The sample comprised peripheral blood. Source of these receptors: a man in his sixties with acute or convalescent COVID-19. Both conserved end residues are part of each CDR3.

TRBJ2-6,TRBV27,CASSLYRSGANVLTF
TRBJ2-3,TRBV10-3,CAISDPGRGADTQYF
TRBJ2-2,TRBV7-2,CASYPRGGANTGELFF
TRBJ2-1,TRBV9,CASSVARAGSSYNEQFF
TRBJ1-6,TRBV7-8,CASSPFEGRGSPLHF
TRBJ2-2,TRBV25-1,CASRLQNTGELFF
TRBJ2-7,TRBV4-3,CASSQESGNEQYF
TRBJ2-3,TRBV3-1/TRBV3-2,CASRTTSGGANTQYF
TRBJ1-5,TRBV30,CAWSDGYSNQPQHF
TRBJ2-5,TRBV30,CAWSLSGQETQYF
TRBJ1-5,TRBV19,CASGPGQVGQPQHF
TRBJ2-2,TRBV18,CASSPRTGGTGELFF
TRBJ1-1,TRBV3-1/TRBV3-2,CASSPSWTGYMNTEAFF
TRBJ2-2,TRBV5-1,CASSLQQGTGELFF
TRBJ1-2,TRBV19,CASSGQGAAYGYTF
TRBJ1-2,TRBV27,CASSQGQGDGYTF
TRBJ1-1,TRBV7-9,CASSLVAGVPEAFF
TRBJ2-1,TRBV7-9,CASSQRDSYLYNEQFF
TRBJ2-1,TRBV5-1,CASSFAGGDNEQFF
TRBJ1-6,TRBV6-5,CASTRGNSPLHF
TRBJ2-1,TRBV4-2,CASSQGASGRPNNEQFF
TRBJ1-6,TRBV27,CASSLTTGSNSPLHF
TRBJ2-7,TRBV3-1/TRBV3-2,CASSYGTVSYEQYF
TRBJ1-3,TRBV28,CASSLRGSGNTIYF
TRBJ2-5,TRBV2,CASRLGTEETQYF
TRBJ2-3,TRBV10-3,CAISDRTSGGTDTQYF
TRBJ2-3,TRBV6-5,CASRGLIVEDTQYF
TRBJ1-2,TRBV7-9,CASSPGQGHGYTF
TRBJ2-6,TRBV5-6,CASSFTTGSRSGANVLTF
TRBJ1-5,TRBV4-2,CASSQDRDRGRPQHF
TRBJ1-2,TRBV5-1,CASSGRTGLDYGYTF
TRBJ2-7,TRBV28,CASMISPGRGHEQYF
TRBJ1-2,TRBV6-5,CASSYGTPDGYTF
TRBJ2-7,TRBV5-4,CASSLGSRGDEQYF
TRBJ1-2,TRBV5-1,CASSFGQGSRGGYTF
TRBJ2-2,TRBV7-3,CASSSPRGQLTGELFF
TRBJ2-6,TRBV7-9,CASSLRTSGKLSGANVLTF
TRBJ2-2,TRBV18,CASSQMVEGQGSSGELFF
TRBJ2-5,TRBV11-2,CASSPRLAGNQETQYF
TRBJ2-3,TRBV2,CASRRNRESGADTQYF
TRBJ2-2,TRBV28,CASRSPLGGNTGELFF
TRBJ1-2,TRBV5-4,CASSSQGAVYGYTF
TRBJ1-4,TRBV7-8,CASSSGTGVFREKLFF